The 17 T cell receptor beta chains below come from one sample, sequenced in a study of cytomegalovirus exposure and HLA in healthy donors. Researchers ran the PCR with 60 Vbeta and 13 Jbeta primers. TCRdb's table, derived via immunoSEQ multiplex PCR, lists solely in-frame clones and lacks some. Of roughly 100,000 clones in the sample, 79% are singletons; the top ten hold about 3.1%. Sequencing was carried out using PBMCs. These TCRs come from a male donor in good health and CMV-seropositive.

The rearrangement links TRBV5-1 to TRBJ1-2; the D gene is possibly TRBD1 (6 bases). Germline values: CDR1 SGHRS, CDR2 YFSETQ. With 3 bases removed from V and 0 bases from J, the gap between germline ends came to 12 bases. This CDR3 is built from 15 residues. The CDR3 sequence: CASSSGTPTNYGYTF. CDR3 coding DNA: TGCGCCAGCAGCTCGGGGACACCTACTAACTATGGCTACACCTTC.

The chain couples TRBV7-9 to TRBJ2-5, with D perhaps matching TRBD1 (5 bases). The CDR3 length is 17 residues. Trimming stripped 2 bases from V and 0 bases from J, with 16 bases between. The germline V gene has CDR1 SEHNR and CDR2 FQNEAQ (reference sequence). The CDR3 DNA reads TGTGCCAGCAGCTTAACGCAGGGCCCTTTGTACCAAGAGACCCAGTACTTC. Encoded protein: CASSLTQGPLYQETQYF.

This chain uses TRBV5-4 with TRBJ1-1; 9 positions match TRBD1. V dropped 3 bases and J dropped 3; count of bases not matched to a gene: 3. The CDR3 contains 14 residues. The germline V gene encodes CDR1 SGHNT and CDR2 YYREEE (reference sequence). The CDR3 is CASSSTGGDTEAFF. The CDR3, as DNA: TGTGCCAGCAGCTCGACAGGGGGGGACACTGAAGCTTTCTTT.

The chain recombines TRBV19 with TRBJ2-2, with D tentatively TRBD1 (6 bases). CDR3 length: 15 residues. Germline CDR1 and CDR2: LNHDA and SQIVND (reference sequence). V dropped 3 bases and J dropped 0 bases, with 8 bases sitting between them. The DNA of the CDR3 is TGTGCCAGTAGTATTTCAGGGGCGAACACCGGGGAGCTGTTTTTT. Translated, it gives CASSISGANTGELFF.

V usage is TRBV2 and J usage is TRBJ1-1; D unresolved. The germline V and J ends were trimmed by 6 bases and 0 bases, with 14 bases remaining between them. CDR1 is SNHLY and CDR2 is FYNNEI in the germline V gene. The CDR3 is made up of 15 amino acids. The CDR3: CASRQDTFMNTEAFF. CDR3 nucleotides: TGTGCCAGCAGACAAGACACATTCATGAACACTGAAGCTTTCTTT.

The chain uses TRBV7-9 and TRBJ1-1, with D perhaps TRBD1 (6 bases). V lost 7 bases and J lost 4, with 16 bases in between. The CDR3 has 14 residues. Germline CDR1 is SEHNR and CDR2 is FQNEAQ (reference sequence). The DNA of the CDR3 is TGTGCCAGCACCAAATTAACAGGGTTCACTGAAGCTTTCTTT. Translating it yields CASTKLTGFTEAFF. Based on the CDR3 plus reference TRBV7-9 and TRBJ1-1, the full variable domain is DTGVSQNPRHKITKRGQNVTFRCDPISEHNRLYWYRQTLGQGPEFLTYFQNEAQLEKSRLLSDRFSAERPKGSFSTLEIQRTEQGDSAMYLCASTKLTGFTEAFFGQGTRLTVV.

This clone is a singleton in its sample. V usage is TRBV5-1 and J usage is TRBJ2-2; D gene unclear. This CDR3 comprises 14 residues. Germline V lookup: CDR1 SGHRS, CDR2 YFSETQ. Trimming removed 4 bases at V and 0 bases at J, with 7 bases between. CDR3 in amino acids: CASSPVSNTGELFF. DNA for the CDR3: TGCGCCAGCAGCCCCGTATCGAACACCGGGGAGCTGTTTTTT.

CDR3 residues: CASRSGQYYGYTF. The CDR3 DNA is TGTGCCAGCAGATCCGGACAGTACTATGGCTACACCTTC. The V and J genes are TRBV25-1 and TRBJ1-2, with D possibly being TRBD1 (6 bases). CDR3 length equals 13 residues. Germline V gene sequence: CDR1 MGHDK, CDR2 SYGVNS. The V end lost 6 bases, the J end lost 3 bases, and 11 bases lay between the germline ends.

This clone is a singleton in its sample. The chain joins TRBV18 to TRBJ1-5; 7 nucleotides align to TRBD1. The CDR3 loop spans 14 amino acids. The V segment lost 5 bases and the J segment 2 bases; nucleotides outside the gene matches: 3. CDR1 KGHSH and CDR2 LQKENI come from the germline V gene. CDR3: CASSSGTGNQPQHF. The DNA for the CDR3 is TGTGCCAGCTCATCTGGGACAGGCAATCAGCCCCAGCATTTT.

This chain connects TRBV6-6 to TRBJ1-5; 11 nucleotides align to TRBD1. Germline V lookup: CDR1 MNHNY, CDR2 SVGAGI (reference sequence). There are 13 residues in the CDR3. The junction had 1 base not matched to a gene; V was cut back by 8 bases and J by 4 bases. CDR3 loop: CASGTGGNQPQHF. The CDR3 DNA sequence: TGTGCCAGCGGGACAGGGGGGAATCAGCCCCAGCATTTT.

Note on this clone: This clone may be a read error of a much larger clone one base away. This chain joins TRBV11-2 and TRBJ2-7; TRBD1 is a possible D gene (6 bases). Trimming shortened V by 4 bases and J by 0 bases, and 7 bases separated the two germline ends. This CDR3 is 13 amino acids long. CDR1 SGHAT and CDR2 FQNNGV come from the germline V gene. Written as DNA, the CDR3 is TGTGCCAGCAGCTCGGACAGCTCCTACGAGCAGTACTTC. Its translation: CASSSDSSYEQYF.

The chain links TRBV5-1 to TRBJ2-7, with a possible D match to TRBD2 (6 bases). The CDR3 is 14 residues long. Germline V gives CDR1 SGHRS, CDR2 YFSETQ. The ends were cut back, 0 bases at V and 2 bases at J, with 9 bases in the middle. DNA of the CDR3: TGCGCCAGCAGCTTGGTGGGGGGACCCTACGAGCAGTACTTC. Protein: CASSLVGGPYEQYF.

This clone has a handful of counts. V usage is TRBV4-3 and J usage is TRBJ2-3; D is unresolved. Germline assignment: CDR1 LGHNA and CDR2 YSLEER. This CDR3 contains 12 residues. V was shortened by 2 bases and J by 5 bases, with 5 bases between the two germline ends. This CDR3 reads CASSQSRDTQYF. For the CDR3, the DNA is TGCGCCAGCAGCCAAAGCCGAGATACGCAGTATTTT.

The CDR3, as DNA: TGTGCCTGGAGTCCCTGGGGGGATCAGCCCCAGCATTTT. Protein sequence: CAWSPWGDQPQHF. The chain recombines TRBV30 with TRBJ1-5; D is perhaps TRBD1 (5 bases). Germline CDR1 GTSNPN, CDR2 SVGIG (reference sequence). The CDR3 has 13 amino acids. Trimming took off 2 bases at V and 5 bases at J, with 10 bases between the two ends.

This chain joins TRBV7-2 and TRBJ2-5; D is uncertain. V was trimmed by 1 base and J by 4 bases, leaving 10 bases between them. The V gene's germline CDR1 is SGHTA and CDR2 FQGNSA. There are 14 residues in the CDR3. CDR3: CASSLVAQLETQYF. Written as DNA, the CDR3 is TGTGCCAGCAGCTTAGTTGCCCAGTTAGAGACCCAGTACTTC.

The chain recombines TRBV4-1 with TRBJ2-3, with 9 bases that match TRBD2. The V gene's germline CDR1 is MGHRA and CDR2 YSYEKL. V gave up 1 base and J gave up 6 bases; unmatched junction bases: 5. The CDR3 has 15 residues. The DNA for the CDR3 is TGCGCCAGCAGCCAAGTTAGCGGGGGCCCCGATACGCAGTATTTT. Protein: CASSQVSGGPDTQYF.

This chain uses TRBV5-8 with TRBJ2-7, with 10 bases aligning to TRBD1. CDR1 is SGHTS and CDR2 is YDEGEE in the germline V gene. V was pared by 5 bases and J by 9 bases, with 8 bases of the junction left unmatched. This CDR3 has 13 residues. CDR3: CASRVRDRGTQYF. CDR3 nucleotides: TGTGCCAGCAGAGTAAGGGACAGGGGTACGCAGTACTTC.